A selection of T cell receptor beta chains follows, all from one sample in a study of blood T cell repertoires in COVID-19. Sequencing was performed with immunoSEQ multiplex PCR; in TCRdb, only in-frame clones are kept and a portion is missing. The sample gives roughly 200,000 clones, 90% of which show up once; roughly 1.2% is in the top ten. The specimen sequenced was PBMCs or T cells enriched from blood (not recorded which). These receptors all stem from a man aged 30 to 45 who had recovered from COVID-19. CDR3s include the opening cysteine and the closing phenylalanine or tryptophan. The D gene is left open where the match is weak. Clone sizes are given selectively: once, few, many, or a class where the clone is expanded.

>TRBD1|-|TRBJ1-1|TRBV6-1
CASSEDRVGAFF
TGTGCCAGCAGTGAGGACAGGGTTGGTGCTTTCTTT
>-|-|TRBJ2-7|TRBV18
CASSPDINRAHSYEQYF
TGTGCCAGCTCACCAGATATAAACAGGGCACATTCCTACGAGCAGTACTTC
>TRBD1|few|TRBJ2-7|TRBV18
CASSPAGTGGSYEQYF
TGTGCCAGCTCACCGGCCGGGACAGGCGGATCCTACGAGCAGTACTTC
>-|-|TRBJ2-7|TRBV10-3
CAISESEGSGSYEQYF
TGTGCCATCAGTGAGTCGGAGGGTTCCGGCTCCTACGAGCAGTACTTC
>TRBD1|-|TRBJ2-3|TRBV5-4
CASSLDGQGAPGTQYF
TGTGCCAGCAGCTTGGACGGACAGGGGGCGCCAGGTACGCAGTATTTT
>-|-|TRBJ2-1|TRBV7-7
CASSQRGGQGVSEQFF
TGTGCCAGCAGCCAGCGGGGGGGACAGGGGGTGAGTGAGCAGTTCTTC
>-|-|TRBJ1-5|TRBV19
CASSIDGSNQPQHF
TGTGCCAGTAGTATAGACGGTAGCAATCAGCCCCAGCATTTT
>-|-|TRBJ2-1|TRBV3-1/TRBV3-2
CASEQGNEQFF
TGTGCCAGCGAACAGGGAAATGAGCAGTTCTTC
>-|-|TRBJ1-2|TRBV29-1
CSVTDSNYGYTF
TGCAGCGTTACGGACAGTAACTATGGCTACACCTTC
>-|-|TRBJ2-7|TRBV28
CASRSLVHQGAEDYEQYF
TGTGCCAGCAGGTCCCTCGTCCACCAAGGGGCAGAAGACTACGAGCAGTACTTC
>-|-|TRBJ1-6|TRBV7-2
CASSLARGLGSPLHF
TGTGCCAGCAGCTTAGCTAGGGGATTGGGTTCACCCCTCCACTTT
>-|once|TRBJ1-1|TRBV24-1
CATSDGGGAETEAFF
TGTGCCACCAGTGATGGGGGAGGTGCGGAAACTGAAGCTTTCTTT
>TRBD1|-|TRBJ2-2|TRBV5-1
CASSFRDREYAGELFF
TGCGCCAGCAGCTTCCGGGACAGGGAATACGCCGGGGAGCTGTTTTTT
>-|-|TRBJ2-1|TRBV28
CASSLGDLGNEQFF
TGTGCCAGCAGTTTGGGAGATCTGGGCAATGAGCAGTTCTTC
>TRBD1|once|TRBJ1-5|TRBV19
CASRLDRVDQPQHF
TGTGCCAGTAGGCTCGACAGGGTGGATCAGCCCCAGCATTTT
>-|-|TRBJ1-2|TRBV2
CASSEVSGVSGYTF
TGTGCCAGCAGTGAAGTTTCCGGGGTCTCCGGCTACACCTTC
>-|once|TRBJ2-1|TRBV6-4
CASSVSYYNEQFF
TGTGCCAGCAGTGTTTCGTATTACAATGAGCAGTTCTTC
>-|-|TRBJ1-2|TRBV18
CASSPPENYGYTF
TGTGCCAGCTCACCCCCGGAGAACTATGGCTACACCTTC
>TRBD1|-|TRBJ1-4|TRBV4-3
CASSPRQGGDEKLFF
TGCGCCAGCAGCCCACGACAGGGGGGCGATGAAAAACTGTTTTTT
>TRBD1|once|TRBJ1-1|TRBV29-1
CSPEGAKNTEAFF
TGCAGCCCCGAGGGGGCGAAGAACACTGAAGCTTTCTTT
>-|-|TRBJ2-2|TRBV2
CASRPLGAGELFF
TGTGCCAGCAGACCGCTCGGGGCCGGGGAGCTGTTTTTT
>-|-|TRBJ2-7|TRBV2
CASSVKGLEQYF
TGTGCCAGCAGTGTGAAGGGGTTGGAGCAGTACTTC
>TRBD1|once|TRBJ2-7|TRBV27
CASSSPTGEYEQYF
TGTGCCAGCAGTTCCCCGACAGGGGAGTACGAGCAGTACTTC
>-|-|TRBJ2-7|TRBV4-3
CASSQFRADEQYF
TGCGCCAGCAGCCAATTCAGGGCCGACGAGCAGTACTTC
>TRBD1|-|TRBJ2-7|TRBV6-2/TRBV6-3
CASSWTGGSYEQYF
TGTGCCAGCAGTTGGACAGGGGGCTCCTACGAGCAGTACTTC
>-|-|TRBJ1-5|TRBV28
CASSLTSQPQHF
TGTGCCAGCAGTTTAACGAGTCAGCCCCAGCATTTT
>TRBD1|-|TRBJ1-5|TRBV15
CATSSRDRELSNQPQHF
TGTGCCACCAGCAGTCGGGACAGGGAGCTATCCAATCAGCCCCAGCATTTT
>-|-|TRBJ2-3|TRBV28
CASSLSGRRYTQYF
TGTGCCAGCAGTTTGAGCGGGCGTCGCTATACGCAGTATTTT
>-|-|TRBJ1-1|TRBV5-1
CASSLPLNTEAFF
TGCGCCAGCAGCCTACCGCTGAACACTGAAGCTTTCTTT
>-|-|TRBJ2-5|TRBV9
CASSVGLRGGQETQYF
TGTGCCAGCAGCGTAGGGCTGAGGGGGGGACAAGAGACCCAGTACTTC
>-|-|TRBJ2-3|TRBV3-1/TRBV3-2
CASSLLALTTDTQYF
TGTGCCAGCAGCCTACTAGCCCTAACCACAGATACGCAGTATTTT
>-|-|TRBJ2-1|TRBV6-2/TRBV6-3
CASSYEKGWDEQFF
TGTGCCAGCAGTTACGAAAAGGGGTGGGATGAGCAGTTCTTC
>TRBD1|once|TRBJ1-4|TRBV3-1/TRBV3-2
CASSHRTGRATNEKLFF
TGTGCCAGCAGCCATCGGACAGGACGAGCAACTAATGAAAAACTGTTTTTT
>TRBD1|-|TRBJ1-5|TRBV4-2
CASSQLGQGFNQPQHF
TGTGCCAGCAGCCAACTCGGACAGGGGTTTAATCAGCCCCAGCATTTT
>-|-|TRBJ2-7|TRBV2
CASSEGRGTSYEQYF
TGTGCCAGCAGTGAGGGCAGGGGTACTTCCTACGAGCAGTACTTC
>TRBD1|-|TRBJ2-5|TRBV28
CASSLFYRWGTDQETQYF
TGTGCCAGCAGTTTATTTTATAGGTGGGGGACAGACCAAGAGACCCAGTACTTC
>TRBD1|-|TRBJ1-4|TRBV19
CASGQGARWKLFF
TGTGCCTCAGGGCAGGGGGCCCGGTGGAAACTGTTTTTT
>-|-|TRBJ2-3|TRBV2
CASRRGLGGDTQYF
TGTGCCAGCAGGCGAGGACTTGGCGGAGATACGCAGTATTTT
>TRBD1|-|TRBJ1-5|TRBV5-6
CASSLGVGTGGDQPQHF
TGTGCCAGCAGCTTGGGGGTAGGGACAGGGGGCGATCAGCCCCAGCATTTT
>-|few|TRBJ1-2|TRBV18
CASSPSGDGYTF
TGTGCCAGCTCACCGTCGGGGGACGGCTACACCTTC
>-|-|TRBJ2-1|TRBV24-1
CATSDFGGVADEQFF
TGTGCCACCAGTGATTTCGGGGGAGTGGCGGATGAGCAGTTCTTC
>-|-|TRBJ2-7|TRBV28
CASSSPLEQKPYEQYF
TGTGCCAGCAGTTCCCCACTAGAGCAGAAGCCCTACGAGCAGTACTTC
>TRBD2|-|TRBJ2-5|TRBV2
CASSESGGTFQETQYF
TGTGCCAGCAGCGAAAGCGGGGGGACCTTCCAAGAGACCCAGTACTTC
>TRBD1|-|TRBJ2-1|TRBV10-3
CAISQFGQGARSSYNEQFF
TGTGCCATCAGCCAATTTGGGCAGGGGGCTCGTAGCTCCTACAATGAGCAGTTCTTC
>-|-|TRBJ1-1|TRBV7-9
CASSLVASEAFF
TGTGCCAGCAGCTTAGTCGCCAGTGAAGCTTTCTTT
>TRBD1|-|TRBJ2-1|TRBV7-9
CASSSQGIDEQFF
TGTGCCAGCAGCTCACAGGGGATCGATGAGCAGTTCTTC